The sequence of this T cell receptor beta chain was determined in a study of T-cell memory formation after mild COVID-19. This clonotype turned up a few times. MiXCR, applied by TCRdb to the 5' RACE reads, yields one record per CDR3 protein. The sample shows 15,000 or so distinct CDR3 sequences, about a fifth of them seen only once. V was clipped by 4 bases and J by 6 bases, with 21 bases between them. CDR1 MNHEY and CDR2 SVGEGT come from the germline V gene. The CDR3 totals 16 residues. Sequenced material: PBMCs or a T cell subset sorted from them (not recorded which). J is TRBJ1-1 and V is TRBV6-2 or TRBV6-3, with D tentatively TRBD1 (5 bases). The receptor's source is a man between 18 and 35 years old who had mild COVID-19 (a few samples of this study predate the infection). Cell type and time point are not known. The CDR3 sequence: CASSWGPLPRIPEAFF. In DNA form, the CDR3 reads TGTGCCAGCAGTTGGGGCCCCCTCCCAAGAATCCCTGAAGCTTTCTTT.